This T cell receptor beta chain was observed in a study of T-cell reconstitution after alpha-beta-depleted transplantation in children. It was with unique molecular identifiers that the TCRbeta library was prepared. Using its own MiXCR run on the PCR reads, TCRdb lists one record per CDR3 protein. The table lists almost 400,000 distinct CDR3 sequences, roughly 20% of them singletons. This clonotype was recorded at least ten times. The CDR3 is 12 residues long. Deletions cut 6 bases from V and 8 bases from J, with 11 bases between. The starting material was PBMCs from the stem cell graft donor, obtained from the stem cell graft. This rearrangement joins TRBV12-3 or TRBV12-4 to TRBJ2-1; D is unclear. The sequence was collected from a human donor who donated a stem cell graft to a child with acute myeloid leukemia. The CDR3 loop reads CASSPNWDEQFF. CDR3 DNA: TGTGCCAGCAGCCCAAATTGGGATGAGCAGTTCTTC.